Below are 14 T cell receptor beta chains sequenced from a single sample in a study of OX40 agonist ivuxolimab in advanced cancers. Using immunoSEQ multiplex PCR, the repertoire was profiled, and TCRdb retains in-frame clones only, with some absent. This table holds 58,000 or so clones, around four fifths found once. Sample: CD4+ or CD8+ T cells sorted from blood, taken in a trial of the OX40 agonist ivuxolimab. All receptors derive from an adult with an advanced solid tumor such as melanoma, head and neck, liver or kidney cancer.

V usage is TRBV7-2 and J usage is TRBJ2-3; 8 bases line up with TRBD2. The CDR3 runs 18 residues. V lost 4 bases and J lost 2; bases outside the gene matches: 14. Germline values: CDR1 SGHTA, CDR2 FQGNSA. The CDR3 coding sequence is TGTGCCAGCAGCTACCTAGGGTCCCGGGGGGGGGTCACAGATACGCAGTATTTT. This encodes CASSYLGSRGGVTDTQYF.

The chain carries TRBV7-2 and TRBJ2-1; possible D gene TRBD1, 6 bases. There are 14 residues in the CDR3. CDR1 is SGHTA and CDR2 is FQGNSA in the germline V gene. Trimming took off 2 bases at V and 2 bases at J, with 7 bases between the two ends. The CDR3 DNA reads as TGTGCCAGCAGCTTAAAGGGGGCCTACAATGAGCAGTTCTTC. Protein product: CASSLKGAYNEQFF.

V is TRBV6-5 and J is TRBJ2-1; 8 nucleotides agree with TRBD2. The junction had 5 bases not matched to a gene; V was cut back by 6 bases and J by 10 bases. This CDR3 comprises 12 residues. Germline V gene lookup returns CDR1 MNHEY and CDR2 SVGAGI. CDR3 bases: TGTGCCAGCAGAGGGTCGGGGGGGGAGCAGTTCTTC. Protein: CASRGSGGEQFF.

The gene calls are TRBV28 and TRBJ1-2, with 9 bases fitting TRBD1. The J segment lost 5 bases and the V segment lost 6 bases, leaving 13 bases of the junction unmatched. CDR3 size: 16 residues. The V gene's germline CDR1 is MDHEN and CDR2 SYDVKM. The CDR3 is CASRPTTDRGRYGYTF. The CDR3 DNA sequence: TGTGCCAGCAGGCCTACCACCGACAGGGGGAGGTATGGCTACACCTTC.

The rearrangement uses TRBV30 and TRBJ2-5; a weak D match, TRBD2 (5 bases). With 0 bases removed from V and 5 bases from J, the gap between germline ends came to 10 bases. This CDR3 is built from 13 residues. Germline CDR1 GTSNPN, CDR2 SVGIG (reference sequence). The chain's CDR3 is CAWSVASRETQYF. The CDR3 nucleotides read TGTGCCTGGAGTGTCGCTAGCAGGGAGACCCAGTACTTC.

The chain carries TRBV5-1 and TRBJ1-6, with a possible D match to TRBD1 (5 bases). Trimming shortened V by 1 base and J by 8 bases, and 16 bases separated the two germline ends. CDR1 and CDR2 (germline): SGHRS, YFSETQ. The CDR3 runs 16 residues. The CDR3 sequence: CASSLSWGREDSPLHF. CDR3 nucleotide sequence: TGCGCCAGCAGCTTGAGCTGGGGACGTGAGGATTCACCCCTCCACTTT.

This clone was detected once. V usage is TRBV6-5 and J usage is TRBJ1-5; 9 bases line up with TRBD1. This CDR3 is 15 amino acids long. Trimming removed 6 bases from V and 1 base from J; junction bases left unmatched: 4. From germline, CDR1 is MNHEY and CDR2 SVGAGI. The DNA for the CDR3 is TGTGCCAGCAGATACACAGGGGGCAGCAATCAGCCCCAGCATTTT. Translating it yields CASRYTGGSNQPQHF.

The chain joins TRBV18 to TRBJ2-7; 12 positions match TRBD1. There are 15 residues in the CDR3. The trim removed 6 bases at V and 7 bases at J, leaving 10 bases unmatched. CDR1 is KGHSH, CDR2 LQKENI, per germline. Here the CDR3 DNA reads TGTGCCAGCTCCGGGACAGGGGGCCCCATGAGAGAGCAGTACTTC. Translated, it gives CASSGTGGPMREQYF.

The genes are TRBV6-1 and TRBJ1-2, with D possibly matching TRBD1 (5 bases). The CDR3 is 13 residues long. Germline V CDR1 and CDR2: MNHNS, SASEGT. Trimming cost V 5 bases and J 6 bases, with 13 bases left between them. CDR3 bases: TGTGCCAGCAGTAGCCCCCGGGGACATGGCTACACCTTC. As protein: CASSSPRGHGYTF.

The chain combines TRBV7-9 with TRBJ2-7, with TRBD1 identical over 10 bases. The CDR3 length is 16 residues. The trim removed 4 bases at V and 3 bases at J, leaving 9 bases unmatched. Germline loops: CDR1 SEHNR, CDR2 FQNEAQ (reference sequence). The DNA for the CDR3 is TGTGCCAGCAGCTCGGGACAGGGGCGCAAGTTCTACGAGCAGTACTTC. Translation gives CASSSGQGRKFYEQYF.

The rearrangement links TRBV6-5 to TRBJ1-1; 8 nucleotides align to TRBD1. This CDR3 contains 15 residues. Germline CDR1 and CDR2: MNHEY and SVGAGI. Losses at the gene ends were 2 bases for V and 2 bases for J; bases not matched to a gene: 4. CDR3 DNA: TGTGCCAGCAGTTACCACAGGGGGAAAAACACTGAAGCTTTCTTT. Encoded protein: CASSYHRGKNTEAFF.

This clone was counted a single time. This chain connects TRBV10-3 to TRBJ2-7; D is unclear. V shed 0 bases and J shed 5 bases, with 2 bases lying between them. The CDR3 sequence is 11 residues long. Germline V gene data show CDR1 as ENHRY and CDR2 as SYGVKD. The CDR3 sequence: CAISESHEQYF. The DNA for the CDR3 is TGTGCCATCAGTGAGTCCCACGAGCAGTACTTC.

This clone occurred a few times. This rearrangement joins TRBV27 to TRBJ1-5; D is perhaps TRBD1 (6 bases). This CDR3 has 16 residues. The ends were cut back, 4 bases at V and 5 bases at J, with 18 bases in the middle. Germline values: CDR1 MNHEY, CDR2 SMNVEV (reference sequence). CDR3 bases: TGTGCCAGCAGTTCCGTAGGGGGGTCAAGGGATCAGCCCCAGCATTTT. Translated: CASSSVGGSRDQPQHF.

The V call is TRBV30, the J call TRBJ1-3; a weak D match, TRBD1 (5 bases). The CDR3 spans 16 residues. Deletions cut 3 bases from V and 3 bases from J, with 18 bases between. Germline CDR1 reads GTSNPN; CDR2 reads SVGIG (reference sequence). The CDR3 reads CAWRGGDSARGNTIYF. As DNA, the CDR3 is TGTGCCTGGAGGGGGGGGGACTCCGCTCGTGGAAACACCATATATTTT.